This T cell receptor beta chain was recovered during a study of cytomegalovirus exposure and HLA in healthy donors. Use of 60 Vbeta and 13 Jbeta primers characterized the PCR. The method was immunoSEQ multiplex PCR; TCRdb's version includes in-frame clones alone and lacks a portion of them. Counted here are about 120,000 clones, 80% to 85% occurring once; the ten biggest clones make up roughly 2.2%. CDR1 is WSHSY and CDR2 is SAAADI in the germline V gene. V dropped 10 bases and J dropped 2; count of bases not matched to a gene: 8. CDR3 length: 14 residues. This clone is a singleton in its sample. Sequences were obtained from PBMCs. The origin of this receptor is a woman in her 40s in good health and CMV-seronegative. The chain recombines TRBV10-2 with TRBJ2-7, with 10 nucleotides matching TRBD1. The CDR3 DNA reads TGCGCCACCAGAGGACAGGGGGATACCTACGAGCAGTACTTC. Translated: CATRGQGDTYEQYF.